This entry lists 15 T cell receptor beta chains sequenced from one sample in a study of T cell responses to AZD1222 COVID-19 vaccine. Generated by immunoSEQ multiplex PCR, the TCRdb table keeps only in-frame clones and is missing some. Of around 110,000 clones listed, around 93% are singletons. This specimen consisted of peripheral blood, obtained 28 days after the second AZD1222 dose. The receptors derive from an adult who received the AZD1222 COVID-19 vaccine.

The chain links TRBV18 to TRBJ1-5; TRBD1 might be the D (6 bases). Trimming took off 3 bases at V and 11 bases at J, with 14 bases between the two ends. There are 13 residues in the CDR3. CDR1 is KGHSH and CDR2 is LQKENI in the germline V gene. The CDR3: CASSPGGAWSQHF. The CDR3 nucleotides are TGTGCCAGCTCACCGGGGGGGGCCTGGTCCCAGCATTTT.

The J gene is TRBJ1-1, the V gene TRBV11-2; unclear D gene. Germline V gives CDR1 SGHAT, CDR2 FQNNGV. The CDR3 runs 12 residues. V lost 2 bases and J lost 13, with 14 bases in between. The CDR3 nucleotides are TGTGCCAGCAGCTTATTAACCGGTCGTGGTTTCTTT. Amino acids: CASSLLTGRGFF.

This clone was recorded once. The genes are TRBV9 and TRBJ2-7, with a possible D match to TRBD1 (6 bases). This CDR3 spans 14 amino acids. The germline V gene has CDR1 SGDLS and CDR2 YYNGEE. V gave up 0 bases and J gave up 2 bases, with 9 bases separating them. CDR3 sequence (DNA): TGTGCCAGCAGCGTAGCGGACAGAGCCTACGAGCAGTACTTC. Amino acids: CASSVADRAYEQYF.

The genes are TRBV20-1 and TRBJ2-3, with D perhaps matching TRBD2 (5 bases). CDR1 is DFQATT and CDR2 is SNEGSKA in the germline V gene (reference sequence). The CDR3 sequence is 13 residues long. The V end was cut by 3 bases, the J end by 2 bases, with 9 bases between. The CDR3 is CSASGDYTDTQYF. The CDR3 bases are TGCAGTGCTAGTGGTGACTACACAGATACGCAGTATTTT.

CDR3 coding DNA: TGCGCCAGCAGCTTGCAGTCCTCGACAGGGGGAAACACCATATATTTT. It yields the protein CASSLQSSTGGNTIYF. V and J are TRBV5-1 and TRBJ1-3; 7 nucleotides line up with TRBD1. V lost 1 base, J lost 4 bases, and 8 bases stayed unmatched. This CDR3 spans 16 amino acids. The germline CDR1 and CDR2 sequences are SGHRS and YFSETQ. Using reference TRBV5-1 and TRBJ1-3 for the parts outside the CDR3, the full variable domain is KAGVTQTPRYLIKTRGQQVTLSCSPISGHRSVSWYQQTPGQGLQFLFEYFSETQRNKGNFPGRFSGRQFSNSRSEMNVSTLELGDSALYLCASSLQSSTGGNTIYFGEGSWLTVV.

This chain joins TRBV5-4 and TRBJ2-6; TRBD2 agrees at 7 bases. The CDR3 consists of 17 residues. The J segment lost 2 bases and the V segment lost 4 bases, leaving 9 bases of the junction unmatched. CDR1 SGHNT and CDR2 YYREEE come from the germline V gene (reference sequence). The CDR3 loop is CASSLALGGAGANVLTF. CDR3 nucleotides: TGTGCCAGCAGCCTAGCCCTGGGGGGGGCTGGGGCCAACGTCCTGACTTTC.

This chain joins TRBV5-1 and TRBJ1-5; weak D call: TRBD1 (5 bases). The CDR3 extends over 14 amino acids. V was shortened by 4 bases and J by 4 bases, with 12 bases between the two germline ends. Germline CDR1 is SGHRS and CDR2 is YFSETQ. This chain's CDR3 is CASSQEAGNQPQHF. CDR3 nucleotides: TGCGCCAGCAGCCAGGAGGCAGGGAATCAGCCCCAGCATTTT.

This clone appeared a few times. The genes are TRBV6-2 or TRBV6-3 and TRBJ2-7; TRBD1 aligns across 7 bases. Trimming cost V 0 bases and J 5 bases; bases outside gene matches: 4. The CDR3 length is 14 residues. The germline V gene encodes CDR1 MNHEY and CDR2 SVGEGT. The CDR3 spells CASSYSGQLNEQYF. Written as DNA, the CDR3 is TGTGCCAGCAGTTACTCGGGACAGTTAAACGAGCAGTACTTC.

This clone was picked up one time. The chain recombines TRBV21-1 with TRBJ2-5; the tabulated D call, TRBD2, remains unverified against the DNA. TRBV21-1 corresponds to a pseudogene. This CDR3 has 17 amino acids. CDR3 protein: CASSVPGLGGARETQYF. The CDR3 bases are TGTGCCAGCAGCGTCCCGGGTTTAGGGGGGGCGAGGGAGACCCAGTACTTC.

This chain joins TRBV2 and TRBJ2-7, with D maybe TRBD2 (6 bases). CDR1 SNHLY and CDR2 FYNNEI come from the germline V gene. This CDR3 has 13 residues. V was shortened by 5 bases and J by 4 bases, with 12 bases between the two germline ends. This CDR3 reads CASSPIRGYEQYF. CDR3 sequence (DNA): TGTGCCAGCAGTCCGATTCGGGGGTACGAGCAGTACTTC.

The chain is built from TRBV29-1 and TRBJ1-2; 8 bases map to TRBD1. Germline V gene sequence: CDR1 SQVTM, CDR2 ANQGSEA. With 7 bases clipped from V and 5 bases from J, the junction kept 6 bases outside the gene matches. The CDR3 is 12 amino acids. CDR3 sequence: CSATTGVYGYTF. The CDR3 DNA is TGCAGCGCTACGACAGGGGTGTATGGCTACACCTTC.

The chain has TRBV15 and TRBJ2-6; D gene ambiguous. Germline V gene data show CDR1 as LNHNV and CDR2 as YYDKDF (reference sequence). With 0 bases removed from V and 4 bases from J, the gap between germline ends came to 19 bases. The CDR3 loop spans 19 amino acids. For the CDR3, the DNA is TGTGCCACCAGCAGAGATGTTGGGGAACCCTTTTCCGGGGCCAACGTCCTGACTTTC. Amino acids: CATSRDVGEPFSGANVLTF.

The V gene is TRBV6-4, the J gene TRBJ2-2, with TRBD2 matching over 10 bases. This CDR3 region has 15 residues. Trimming took 2 bases from V and 5 from J; bases not matched to a gene: 2. Germline V gene sequence: CDR1 MRHNA, CDR2 SNTAGT. The CDR3 DNA reads as TGTGCCAGCAGTGACCAGCGGGAGGGTACCGGGGAGCTGTTTTTT. Translation gives CASSDQREGTGELFF.

The chain couples TRBV20-1 to TRBJ1-1; D gene uncertain. The CDR3 loop spans 12 amino acids. V lost 3 bases, J lost 0 bases, and 5 bases lay in between. Germline CDR1 and CDR2: DFQATT and SNEGSKA (reference sequence). CDR3: CSASQLNTEAFF. DNA of the CDR3: TGCAGTGCTAGTCAATTGAACACTGAAGCTTTCTTT.

The chain has TRBV7-9 and TRBJ2-1; D is unresolved. From germline, CDR1 is SEHNR and CDR2 FQNEAQ (reference sequence). This CDR3 is built from 15 residues. The V and J ends lost 1 base and 0 bases respectively, with 7 bases between them. CDR3 amino acids: CASSLGGTSYNEQFF. The CDR3, as DNA: TGTGCCAGCAGCTTAGGTGGAACCTCCTACAATGAGCAGTTCTTC.